Listed below are T cell receptor beta chains from one sample, sequenced in a study of blood T cells in healthy people across ages. TCRdb used MiXCR to reprocess the 5' RACE reads, holding one entry per CDR3 protein. In the table there are some 1,800,000 distinct CDR3 sequences, approximately 39% of which are singletons. Sequenced material: blood. These receptors all come from a human donor in good health. Both conserved end residues are part of each CDR3. The order of the fields is D gene, J gene, V gene, CDR3 protein. D genes are given only for firm matches.

.,TRBJ2-6,TRBV29-1,CSVDLGSGANVLTF
TRBD1,TRBJ1-1,TRBV29-1,CSVVTGTNTEAFF
.,TRBJ1-4,TRBV7-9,CASSRGTSEKLFF
.,TRBJ2-5,TRBV7-3,CASSLNGSPETQYF
.,TRBJ2-3,TRBV4-3,CASSHLQGLTDTQYF
.,TRBJ1-1,TRBV7-9,CASSLLQGRTEAFF
TRBD1,TRBJ1-2,TRBV4-1,CASSQGETGTYGYTF
.,TRBJ2-5,TRBV7-2,CASGLTRPQETQYF
.,TRBJ1-2,TRBV29-1,CSVEDPGEGYTF
TRBD2,TRBJ2-7,TRBV7-2,CASSLTASGGAYEQYF
.,TRBJ2-7,TRBV12-3/TRBV12-4,CASSLAGGHSFYEQYF
.,TRBJ2-6,TRBV7-2,CASSHPRTSGANVLTF
.,TRBJ2-5,TRBV7-2,CASSLVRRSQETQYF
.,TRBJ2-1,TRBV24-1,CATSAFRDSYNEQFF
.,TRBJ2-7,TRBV4-3,CASSQVQGSYEQYF
.,TRBJ1-2,TRBV15,CATSRDGQGFNYGYTF
TRBD2,TRBJ2-3,TRBV12-3/TRBV12-4,CASTLKEASGTDTQYF
.,.,TRBV30,CAWSVGHAPYEQYF
.,TRBJ2-1,TRBV20-1,CSARRLGVGNEQFF
TRBD2,TRBJ2-1,TRBV12-3/TRBV12-4,CASRVTGGGANEQFF
.,TRBJ2-7,TRBV4-1,CASSRRFSGKGYEQYF
.,TRBJ2-7,TRBV12-3/TRBV12-4,CASSFQVGRYEQYF
.,TRBJ1-2,TRBV10-3,CATRGAGNNYGYTF
.,.,TRBV2,CASSEAVREQYF
.,TRBJ1-4,TRBV15,CATSRGEPGHLNEKLFF
.,TRBJ2-1,TRBV5-1,CATARQVGNEQFF
TRBD1,TRBJ2-5,TRBV7-2,CASSLSVFGQGQETQYF
TRBD1,.,TRBV4-3,CASSPETGLWYEQYF
TRBD1,TRBJ1-1,TRBV6-1,CASSSQGAWEAFF
.,TRBJ2-1,TRBV4-3,CASSQDMGLAYEQFF
.,TRBJ2-1,TRBV4-1,CASSQGVLYGGEQFF
TRBD2,TRBJ2-1,TRBV7-9,CASSLAGHMEGLAYNEQFF
.,TRBJ2-1,TRBV5-1,CASSFSRQGGEQFF
.,.,TRBV5-5,CASSLRGPIDEQYF
TRBD2,TRBJ2-2,TRBV7-6,CASSRGLAGDTGELFF
.,TRBJ2-7,TRBV27,CASSLLGKAYEQYF
TRBD1,.,TRBV7-2,CASSLLQGRHEQYF
.,TRBJ2-1,TRBV6-2/TRBV6-3,CASSYSSFYNEQFF
.,TRBJ1-6,TRBV5-1,CASSLNGGPGSYNSPLHF
.,TRBJ2-7,TRBV4-3,CASSHLEGGQGGHEQYF
TRBD1,TRBJ2-7,TRBV20-1,CSARGDSSYEQYF
.,TRBJ2-1,TRBV2,CASSEPTKQFF
.,TRBJ2-3,TRBV6-2/TRBV6-3,CASSYRAPPNTDTQYF
TRBD1,TRBJ1-2,TRBV20-1,CSARDGQGSYGYTF
TRBD2,TRBJ2-6,TRBV5-1,CASSLVLAGAGANVLTF
.,TRBJ2-7,TRBV27,CASSLSNAYEQYF
TRBD1,TRBJ2-1,TRBV10-3,CAIRDPGQGRYEQFF
.,TRBJ1-1,TRBV4-3,CASSQEVWEVGGTVNTEAFF
TRBD2,TRBJ2-3,TRBV6-1,CASSEVEGGDTDTQYF
.,TRBJ1-2,TRBV28,CASSLGGPPGWMVYTF
TRBD2,TRBJ2-1,TRBV7-8,CASSLVSGGAGNEQFF
TRBD2,TRBJ2-5,TRBV7-2,CAGSRGGAETQYF
TRBD2,TRBJ2-1,TRBV15,CATSALSGGSYNEQFF
TRBD1,TRBJ2-1,TRBV24-1,CATSSGTDHNEQFF
.,TRBJ1-4,TRBV4-3,CASSQVPRGEKLFF
.,TRBJ1-1,TRBV14,CASSQGNSNTEAFF
.,TRBJ1-1,TRBV7-2,CASSLAPWQGRGGTEAFF
TRBD2,TRBJ2-3,TRBV6-2/TRBV6-3,CASSSGTRGRTDTQYF
.,TRBJ1-1,TRBV19,CASQQTRRTEAFF